These T cell receptor beta chains were read from a single sample in a study of spatial heterogeneity in lung cancer. TCRdb used MiXCR to reprocess the 5' RACE reads, holding one entry per CDR3 protein. The sample gives about 100,000 distinct CDR3 sequences, approximately 4% of which show up once; about 20% is in the top ten. The sequences come from lung tumor tissue, collected at surgery. The receptors were gathered from a male donor with early-stage non-small cell lung cancer. The CDR3 runs from the conserved cysteine through the conserved F or W. The D gene is left open where the match is weak. Expanded clones get a size class; other rows say once, few or many, or leave the size out.

cdr3_aa: CASTSVTSGKGPVETQYF; cdr3_nt: TGCGCCAGCACCTCCGTTACTAGCGGGAAAGGGCCTGTAGAGACCCAGTACTTC; j_call: TRBJ2-5; v_call: TRBV5-1; clone_size: many; d_call: TRBD2
cdr3_aa: CASSGLAKNIQYF; cdr3_nt: TGTGCCAGCAGTGGACTAGCCAAAAACATTCAGTACTTC; j_call: TRBJ2-4; v_call: TRBV11-2; clone_size: many; d_call: NA
cdr3_aa: CASSSPFNKQPQHF; cdr3_nt: TGTGCCAGCAGTTCTCCCTTTAACAAACAGCCCCAGCATTTT; j_call: TRBJ1-5; v_call: TRBV28; clone_size: many; d_call: NA
cdr3_aa: CASSYSGTDTQYF; cdr3_nt: TGTGCCAGCAGTTATAGCGGCACAGATACGCAGTATTTT; j_call: TRBJ2-3; v_call: TRBV6-5; clone_size: many; d_call: NA
cdr3_aa: CASSLVRRDTGELFF; cdr3_nt: TGCGCCAGCAGCTTGGTGCGCAGAGACACCGGGGAGCTGTTTTTT; j_call: TRBJ2-2; v_call: TRBV5-1; clone_size: few; d_call: NA
cdr3_aa: CASSQQGEETEAFF; cdr3_nt: TGTGCCAGCAGTCAACAGGGCGAGGAGACTGAAGCTTTCTTT; j_call: TRBJ1-1; v_call: TRBV7-6; clone_size: NA; d_call: NA
cdr3_aa: CASSQDPAGLYEQYF; cdr3_nt: TGCGCCAGCAGCCAAGACCCAGCGGGTCTCTACGAGCAGTACTTC; j_call: TRBJ2-7; v_call: TRBV4-1; clone_size: many; d_call: NA
cdr3_aa: CATSDFAGTNYTF; cdr3_nt: TGTGCCACCAGTGATTTTGCCGGGACCAACTACACCTTC; j_call: TRBJ1-2; v_call: TRBV24-1; clone_size: many; d_call: NA
cdr3_aa: CASSPRDRGHEQYF; cdr3_nt: TGCGCCAGCAGCCCCCGGGACAGGGGTCACGAGCAGTACTTC; j_call: TRBJ2-7; v_call: TRBV5-1; clone_size: few; d_call: TRBD1
cdr3_aa: CASSLGTSGIGEQFF; cdr3_nt: TGCGCCAGCAGCCTAGGGACTAGCGGGATCGGTGAGCAGTTCTTC; j_call: TRBJ2-1; v_call: TRBV5-1; clone_size: many; d_call: TRBD2
cdr3_aa: CASSLQGVEKLFF; cdr3_nt: TGCGCCAGCAGCTTGCAAGGGGTTGAAAAACTGTTTTTT; j_call: TRBJ1-4; v_call: TRBV5-1; clone_size: NA; d_call: NA
cdr3_aa: CASSLPTGVGTDTQYF; cdr3_nt: TGCGCCAGCAGTCTTCCCACGGGAGTTGGTACAGATACGCAGTATTTT; j_call: TRBJ2-3; v_call: TRBV4-1; clone_size: many; d_call: NA
cdr3_aa: CASSTRGEAFF; cdr3_nt: TGTGCCAGCAGTACAAGGGGAGAAGCTTTCTTT; j_call: TRBJ1-1; v_call: TRBV6-5; clone_size: many; d_call: NA
cdr3_aa: CASRMDRETEAFF; cdr3_nt: TGTGCCAGCAGGATGGACAGGGAGACTGAAGCTTTCTTT; j_call: TRBJ1-1; v_call: TRBV6-5; clone_size: many; d_call: TRBD1
cdr3_aa: CSARGTSYEQYF; cdr3_nt: TGCAGTGCCCGAGGGACCTCCTACGAGCAGTACTTC; j_call: TRBJ2-7; v_call: TRBV20-1; clone_size: few; d_call: NA
cdr3_aa: CASRNRVLGNYGYTF; cdr3_nt: TGTGCCAGCCGTAACAGGGTTTTGGGGAACTATGGCTACACCTTC; j_call: TRBJ1-2; v_call: TRBV27; clone_size: many; d_call: NA
cdr3_aa: CASSYTRDGEQYF; cdr3_nt: TGTGCCAGCAGTTATACGCGGGACGGTGAGCAGTACTTC; j_call: TRBJ2-7; v_call: TRBV12-3/TRBV12-4; clone_size: NA; d_call: NA
cdr3_aa: CASSPPGLQDSEQYF; cdr3_nt: TGTGCCAGCTCACCACCGGGACTCCAAGATTCCGAGCAGTACTTC; j_call: TRBJ2-7; v_call: TRBV18; clone_size: many; d_call: NA
cdr3_aa: CASSFLLLSYNEQFF; cdr3_nt: TGTGCCAGCAGCTTTCTCCTCCTCTCCTACAATGAGCAGTTCTTC; j_call: TRBJ2-1; v_call: TRBV7-9; clone_size: many; d_call: NA
cdr3_aa: CASSFKDTEAFF; cdr3_nt: TGCGCCAGCAGCTTCAAAGACACTGAAGCTTTCTTT; j_call: TRBJ1-1; v_call: TRBV5-1; clone_size: many; d_call: NA
cdr3_aa: CASSLVLAGVGNEQFF; cdr3_nt: TGTGCCAGCAGCTTAGTTCTAGCGGGAGTGGGCAATGAGCAGTTCTTC; j_call: TRBJ2-1; v_call: TRBV7-9; clone_size: few; d_call: TRBD2
cdr3_aa: CASSLEAGAETQYF; cdr3_nt: TGTGCCAGCAGCTTAGAAGCAGGGGCGGAGACCCAGTACTTC; j_call: TRBJ2-5; v_call: TRBV7-2; clone_size: many; d_call: NA
cdr3_aa: CAWTSGLGIQETQYF; cdr3_nt: TGTGCCTGGACCTCCGGGCTGGGAATTCAAGAGACCCAGTACTTC; j_call: TRBJ2-5; v_call: TRBV30; clone_size: few; d_call: NA
cdr3_aa: CASSLGHGSNEKLFF; cdr3_nt: TGCGCCAGCAGCTTGGGGCACGGCTCTAATGAAAAACTGTTTTTT; j_call: TRBJ1-4; v_call: TRBV4-1; clone_size: many; d_call: NA
cdr3_aa: CSALDNRIRNEKLFF; cdr3_nt: TGCAGTGCCTTAGACAACCGCATACGTAATGAAAAACTGTTTTTT; j_call: TRBJ1-4; v_call: TRBV20-1; clone_size: few; d_call: NA
cdr3_aa: CASSPDTPGDEQFF; cdr3_nt: TGTGCCAGCAGCCCAGACACCCCCGGGGATGAGCAGTTCTTC; j_call: TRBJ2-1; v_call: TRBV7-9; clone_size: few; d_call: NA
cdr3_aa: CASSPLETTVTGELFF; cdr3_nt: TGTGCCAGCAGCCCTCTAGAGACTACCGTAACCGGGGAGCTGTTTTTT; j_call: TRBJ2-2; v_call: TRBV28; clone_size: medium-sized; d_call: NA
cdr3_aa: CASSSTAVKFF; cdr3_nt: TGTGCCAGCAGTTCGACCGCAGTAAAATTCTTT; j_call: TRBJ1-1; v_call: TRBV12-3/TRBV12-4; clone_size: few; d_call: NA
cdr3_aa: CASSHRDPFSEQFF; cdr3_nt: TGTGCCAGCAGTCACCGGGACCCATTCAGTGAGCAGTTCTTC; j_call: TRBJ2-1; v_call: TRBV6-6; clone_size: many; d_call: NA
cdr3_aa: CASSAGKIGLPYEQYF; cdr3_nt: TGTGCCAGCAGTGCCGGAAAAATAGGGCTCCCCTACGAGCAGTACTTC; j_call: TRBJ2-7; v_call: TRBV6-1; clone_size: NA; d_call: NA
cdr3_aa: CASMRVGTGFSGANVLTF; cdr3_nt: TGTGCCAGCATGAGAGTTGGGACAGGGTTCTCTGGGGCCAACGTCCTGACTTTC; j_call: TRBJ2-6; v_call: TRBV2; clone_size: many; d_call: TRBD1
cdr3_aa: CASSGDSYYEQYF; cdr3_nt: TGCGCCTCATCAGGGGACAGTTACTACGAGCAGTACTTC; j_call: TRBJ2-7; v_call: TRBV5-1; clone_size: few; d_call: TRBD1
cdr3_aa: CASSVGTGHEQYF; cdr3_nt: TGTGCCAGCAGTGTAGGGACAGGACACGAGCAGTACTTC; j_call: TRBJ2-7; v_call: TRBV12-3/TRBV12-4; clone_size: many; d_call: TRBD1
cdr3_aa: CASSQDRGLAGRANTGELFF; cdr3_nt: TGCGCCAGCAGCCAAGATCGGGGACTAGCGGGACGCGCGAACACCGGGGAGCTGTTTTTT; j_call: TRBJ2-2; v_call: TRBV4-1; clone_size: many; d_call: TRBD2
cdr3_aa: CSAPDWTSGYNEQFF; cdr3_nt: TGCAGTGCCCCCGATTGGACTAGCGGATACAATGAGCAGTTCTTC; j_call: TRBJ2-1; v_call: TRBV20-1; clone_size: many; d_call: TRBD2
cdr3_aa: CASSVDETGYNEQFF; cdr3_nt: TGTGCCAGCAGCGTAGACGAGACAGGGTACAATGAGCAGTTCTTC; j_call: TRBJ2-1; v_call: TRBV9; clone_size: many; d_call: TRBD1
cdr3_aa: CATTGFSGANVLTF; cdr3_nt: TGTGCCACCACAGGGTTCTCCGGGGCCAACGTCCTGACTTTC; j_call: TRBJ2-6; v_call: TRBV5-6; clone_size: many; d_call: NA
cdr3_aa: CASSSEGYNEQFF; cdr3_nt: TGTGCCAGCAGCTCGGAGGGGTACAATGAGCAGTTCTTC; j_call: TRBJ2-1; v_call: TRBV9; clone_size: many; d_call: NA
cdr3_aa: CASRPGHPYNEQFF; cdr3_nt: TGTGCCAGCAGACCGGGTCACCCTTACAATGAGCAGTTCTTC; j_call: TRBJ2-1; v_call: TRBV12-3/TRBV12-4; clone_size: few; d_call: NA
cdr3_aa: CASTYTPGELFF; cdr3_nt: TGTGCCAGCACCTACACCCCCGGGGAGCTGTTTTTT; j_call: TRBJ2-2; v_call: TRBV28; clone_size: many; d_call: NA
cdr3_aa: CASSWTFQETQYF; cdr3_nt: TGTGCCAGCAGCTGGACCTTCCAAGAGACCCAGTACTTC; j_call: TRBJ2-5; v_call: TRBV5-6; clone_size: NA; d_call: NA
cdr3_aa: CASSESQPQHF; cdr3_nt: TGTGCCAGCAGTGAAAGTCAGCCCCAGCATTTT; j_call: TRBJ1-5; v_call: TRBV6-6; clone_size: many; d_call: NA
cdr3_aa: CSVESEAGAMYEQYF; cdr3_nt: TGCAGCGTTGAAAGTGAGGCAGGGGCCATGTACGAGCAGTACTTC; j_call: TRBJ2-7; v_call: TRBV29-1; clone_size: many; d_call: NA
cdr3_aa: CASSQDHGLGNTIYF; cdr3_nt: TGCGCCAGCAGCCAAGATCATGGACTCGGAAACACCATATATTTT; j_call: TRBJ1-3; v_call: TRBV4-1; clone_size: NA; d_call: NA
cdr3_aa: CASRSGAGRGEQYF; cdr3_nt: TGTGCCAGCAGATCCGGTGCGGGGCGGGGCGAGCAGTACTTC; j_call: TRBJ2-7; v_call: TRBV2; clone_size: few; d_call: NA
cdr3_aa: CASSRGLHFTYEQYF; cdr3_nt: TGTGCCAGCAGCCGGGGCCTGCACTTTACCTACGAGCAGTACTTC; j_call: TRBJ2-7; v_call: TRBV11-2; clone_size: few; d_call: NA
cdr3_aa: CASSAYPEHGGLFGYTF; cdr3_nt: TGTGCCAGCAGTGCTTACCCTGAACACGGCGGTCTTTTTGGCTACACCTTC; j_call: TRBJ1-2; v_call: TRBV28; clone_size: many; d_call: NA
cdr3_aa: CASSFGTGENQPQHF; cdr3_nt: TGTGCCAGCAGCTTTGGGACAGGGGAAAATCAGCCCCAGCATTTT; j_call: TRBJ1-5; v_call: TRBV13; clone_size: many; d_call: TRBD1
cdr3_aa: CASSYGLAGVSYEQYF; cdr3_nt: TGTGCCAGCAGTTACGGTCTAGCGGGGGTCTCCTACGAGCAGTACTTC; j_call: TRBJ2-7; v_call: TRBV6-6; clone_size: many; d_call: TRBD2
cdr3_aa: CASSQGLVLYEQYF; cdr3_nt: TGTGCCAGCAGCCAAGGACTTGTGCTTTACGAGCAGTACTTC; j_call: TRBJ2-7; v_call: TRBV3-1; clone_size: NA; d_call: NA
cdr3_aa: CASSSRGSEAFF; cdr3_nt: TGTGCCAGCAGCTCACGGGGCTCTGAAGCTTTCTTT; j_call: TRBJ1-1; v_call: TRBV7-9; clone_size: many; d_call: NA
cdr3_aa: CASSLGQGDEQYF; cdr3_nt: TGTGCCAGCAGCTTGGGACAGGGGGACGAGCAGTACTTC; j_call: TRBJ2-7; v_call: TRBV11-2; clone_size: NA; d_call: TRBD1
cdr3_aa: CSAQGGISYGYTF; cdr3_nt: TGCAGTGCCCAAGGGGGTATAAGCTATGGCTACACCTTC; j_call: TRBJ1-2; v_call: TRBV20-1; clone_size: many; d_call: NA